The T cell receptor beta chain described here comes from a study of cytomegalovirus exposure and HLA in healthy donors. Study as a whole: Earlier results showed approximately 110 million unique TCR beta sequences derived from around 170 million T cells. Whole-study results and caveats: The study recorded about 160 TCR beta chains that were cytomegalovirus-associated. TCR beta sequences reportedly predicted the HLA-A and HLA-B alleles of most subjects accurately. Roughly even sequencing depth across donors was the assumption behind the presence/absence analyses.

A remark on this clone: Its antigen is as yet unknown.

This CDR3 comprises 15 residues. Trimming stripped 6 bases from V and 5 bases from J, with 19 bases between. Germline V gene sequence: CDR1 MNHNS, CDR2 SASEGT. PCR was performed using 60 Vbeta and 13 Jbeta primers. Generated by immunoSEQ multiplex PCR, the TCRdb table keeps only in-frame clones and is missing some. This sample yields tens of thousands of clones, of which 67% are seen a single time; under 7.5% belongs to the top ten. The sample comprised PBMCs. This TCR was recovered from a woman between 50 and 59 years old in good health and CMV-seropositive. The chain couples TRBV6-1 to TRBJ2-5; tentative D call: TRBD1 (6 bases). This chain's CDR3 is CASRWTGQGGETQYF. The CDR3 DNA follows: TGTGCCAGCAGGTGGACGGGACAAGGCGGCGAGACCCAGTACTTC.